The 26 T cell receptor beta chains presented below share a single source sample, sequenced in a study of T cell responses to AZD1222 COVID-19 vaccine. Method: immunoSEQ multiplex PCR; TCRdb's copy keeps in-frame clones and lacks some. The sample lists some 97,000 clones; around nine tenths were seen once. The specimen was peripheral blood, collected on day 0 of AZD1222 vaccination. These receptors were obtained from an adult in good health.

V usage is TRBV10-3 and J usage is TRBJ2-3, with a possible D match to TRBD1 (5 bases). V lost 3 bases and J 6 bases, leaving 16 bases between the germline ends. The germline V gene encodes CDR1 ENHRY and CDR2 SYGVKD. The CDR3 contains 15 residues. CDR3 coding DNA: TGTGCCATCAGTGACAGGGAAGGTAGTGCGGATACGCAGTATTTT. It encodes CAISDREGSADTQYF.

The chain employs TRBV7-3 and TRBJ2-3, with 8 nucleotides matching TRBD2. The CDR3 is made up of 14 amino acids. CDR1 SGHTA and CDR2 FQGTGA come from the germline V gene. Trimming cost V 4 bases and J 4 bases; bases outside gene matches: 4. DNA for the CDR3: TGTGCCAGCAGCTCAATGGGACTAGCAGATACGCAGTATTTT. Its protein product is CASSSMGLADTQYF.

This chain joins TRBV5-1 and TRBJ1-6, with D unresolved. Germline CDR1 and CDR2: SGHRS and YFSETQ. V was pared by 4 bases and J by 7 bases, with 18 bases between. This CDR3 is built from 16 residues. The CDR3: CASSLGMDLGNSPLHF. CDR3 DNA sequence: TGCGCCAGCAGCCTAGGGATGGACCTCGGGAATTCACCCCTCCACTTT.

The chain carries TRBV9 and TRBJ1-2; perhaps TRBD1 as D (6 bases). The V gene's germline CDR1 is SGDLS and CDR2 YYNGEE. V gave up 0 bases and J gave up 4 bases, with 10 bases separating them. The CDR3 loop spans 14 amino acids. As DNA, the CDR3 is TGTGCCAGCAGCGTAGGAGGACAGTCCTATGGCTACACCTTC. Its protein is CASSVGGQSYGYTF.

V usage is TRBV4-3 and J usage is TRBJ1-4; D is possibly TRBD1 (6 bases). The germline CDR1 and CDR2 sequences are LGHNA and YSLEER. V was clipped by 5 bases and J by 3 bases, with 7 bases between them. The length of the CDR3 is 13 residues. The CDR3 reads CASSGGANEKLFF. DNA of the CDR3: TGCGCCAGCAGCGGGGGCGCTAATGAAAAACTGTTTTTT.

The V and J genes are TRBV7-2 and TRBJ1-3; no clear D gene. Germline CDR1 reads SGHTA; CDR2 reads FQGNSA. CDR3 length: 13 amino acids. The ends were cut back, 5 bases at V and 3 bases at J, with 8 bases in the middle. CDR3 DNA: TGTGCCAGCAGCCCGAGGAGTGGAAACACCATATATTTT. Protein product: CASSPRSGNTIYF.

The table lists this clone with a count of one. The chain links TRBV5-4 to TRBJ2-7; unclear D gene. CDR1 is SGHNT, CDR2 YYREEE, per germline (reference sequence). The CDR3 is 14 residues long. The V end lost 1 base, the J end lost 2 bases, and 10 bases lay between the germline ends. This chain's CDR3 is CASSLQTSAYEQYF. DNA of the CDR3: TGTGCCAGCAGCTTGCAGACATCGGCCTACGAGCAGTACTTC.

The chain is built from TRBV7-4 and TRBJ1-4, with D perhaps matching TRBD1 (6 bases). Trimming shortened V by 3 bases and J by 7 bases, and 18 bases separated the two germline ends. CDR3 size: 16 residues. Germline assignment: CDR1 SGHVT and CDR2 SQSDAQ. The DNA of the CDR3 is TGTGCCAGCAGCTTGACGGTCAGGGGCTTCTCTGAAAAACTGTTTTTT. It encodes CASSLTVRGFSEKLFF.

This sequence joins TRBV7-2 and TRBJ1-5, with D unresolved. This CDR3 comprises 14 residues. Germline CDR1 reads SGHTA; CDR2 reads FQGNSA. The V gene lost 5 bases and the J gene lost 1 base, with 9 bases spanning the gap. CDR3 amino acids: CASSENMSNQPQHF. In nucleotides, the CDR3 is TGTGCCAGCAGCGAAAACATGAGCAATCAGCCCCAGCATTTT.

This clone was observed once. The CDR3 bases are TGCGCCAGCAGCTTGGCACAGGGTGCGGGGAAACTGTTTTTT. Translated, it gives CASSLAQGAGKLFF. The genes are TRBV5-1 and TRBJ1-4, with D perhaps matching TRBD1 (6 bases). CDR3 size: 14 residues. Germline V CDR1 and CDR2: SGHRS, YFSETQ. Trimming left V 0 bases short and J 11 bases short, with 14 bases between.

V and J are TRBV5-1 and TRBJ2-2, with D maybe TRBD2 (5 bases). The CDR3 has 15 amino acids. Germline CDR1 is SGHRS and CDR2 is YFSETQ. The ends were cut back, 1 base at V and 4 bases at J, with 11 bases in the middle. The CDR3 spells CASSLWQGGTGELFF. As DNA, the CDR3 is TGCGCCAGCAGCTTGTGGCAAGGAGGCACCGGGGAGCTGTTTTTT.

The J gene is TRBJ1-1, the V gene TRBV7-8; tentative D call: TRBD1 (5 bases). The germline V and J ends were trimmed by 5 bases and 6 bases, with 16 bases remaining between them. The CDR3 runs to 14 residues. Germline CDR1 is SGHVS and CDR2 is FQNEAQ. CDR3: CASSIRVERAEAFF. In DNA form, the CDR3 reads TGTGCCAGCAGCATCAGGGTGGAGAGGGCTGAAGCTTTCTTT.

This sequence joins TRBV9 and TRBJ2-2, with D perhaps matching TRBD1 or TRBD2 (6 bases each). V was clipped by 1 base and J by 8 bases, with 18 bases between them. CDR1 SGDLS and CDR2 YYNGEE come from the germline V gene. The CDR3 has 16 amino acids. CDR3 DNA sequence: TGTGCCAGCAGCGTACAGAACAGGGAGGCGCAAGGGGAGCTGTTTTTT. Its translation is CASSVQNREAQGELFF.

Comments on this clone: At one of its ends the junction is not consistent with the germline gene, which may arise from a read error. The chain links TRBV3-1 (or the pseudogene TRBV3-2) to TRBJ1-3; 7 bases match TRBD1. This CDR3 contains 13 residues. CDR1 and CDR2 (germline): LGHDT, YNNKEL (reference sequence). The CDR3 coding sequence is TGTGCCAGTAGCCAGGGGGGTGGAAACACCATATATTTT. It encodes CASSQGGGNTIYF.

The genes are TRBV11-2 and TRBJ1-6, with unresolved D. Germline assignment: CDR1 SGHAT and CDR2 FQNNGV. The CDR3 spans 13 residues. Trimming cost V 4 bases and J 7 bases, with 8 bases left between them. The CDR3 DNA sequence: TGTGCCAGCAGCTACGGTATCAATTCACCCCTCCACTTT. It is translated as CASSYGINSPLHF.

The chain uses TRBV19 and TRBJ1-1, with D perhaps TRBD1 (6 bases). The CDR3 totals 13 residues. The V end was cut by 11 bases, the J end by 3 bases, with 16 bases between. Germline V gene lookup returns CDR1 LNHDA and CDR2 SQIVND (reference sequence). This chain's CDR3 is CAVRGGRYTEAFF. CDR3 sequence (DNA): TGTGCCGTTCGAGGGGGACGGTACACTGAAGCTTTCTTT.

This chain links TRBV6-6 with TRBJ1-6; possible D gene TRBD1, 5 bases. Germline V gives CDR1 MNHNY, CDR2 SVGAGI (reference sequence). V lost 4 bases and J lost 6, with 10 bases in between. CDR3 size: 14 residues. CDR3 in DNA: TGTGCCAGCAGTTTGGGCGGGACTAATTCACCCCTCCACTTT. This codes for CASSLGGTNSPLHF.

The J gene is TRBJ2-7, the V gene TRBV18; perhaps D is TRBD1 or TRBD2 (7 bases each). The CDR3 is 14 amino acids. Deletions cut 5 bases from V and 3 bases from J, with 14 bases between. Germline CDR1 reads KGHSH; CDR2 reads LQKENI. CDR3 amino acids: CASSSGDSLYEQYF. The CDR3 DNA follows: TGTGCCAGCTCAAGCGGGGACAGCCTCTACGAGCAGTACTTC.

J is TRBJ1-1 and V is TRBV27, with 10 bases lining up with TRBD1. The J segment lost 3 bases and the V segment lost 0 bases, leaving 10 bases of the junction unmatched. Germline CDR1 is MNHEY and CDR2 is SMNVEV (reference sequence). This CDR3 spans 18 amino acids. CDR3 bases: TGTGCCAGCAGTTTATCTCCGGGACAGGGGTTCGGGTACACTGAAGCTTTCTTT. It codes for CASSLSPGQGFGYTEAFF.

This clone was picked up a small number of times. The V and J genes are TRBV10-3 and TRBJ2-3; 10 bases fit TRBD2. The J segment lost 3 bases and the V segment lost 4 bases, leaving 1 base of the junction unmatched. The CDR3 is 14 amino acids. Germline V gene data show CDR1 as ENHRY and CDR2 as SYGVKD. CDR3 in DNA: TGTGCCATCAGTGGGGGACTAGCGACAGATACGCAGTATTTT. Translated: CAISGGLATDTQYF.

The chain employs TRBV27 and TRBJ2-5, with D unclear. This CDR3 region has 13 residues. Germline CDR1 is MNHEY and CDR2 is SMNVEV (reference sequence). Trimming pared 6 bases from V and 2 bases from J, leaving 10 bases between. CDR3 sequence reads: CASRGHLQETQYF. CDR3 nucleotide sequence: TGTGCCAGCAGAGGCCACCTTCAAGAGACCCAGTACTTC.

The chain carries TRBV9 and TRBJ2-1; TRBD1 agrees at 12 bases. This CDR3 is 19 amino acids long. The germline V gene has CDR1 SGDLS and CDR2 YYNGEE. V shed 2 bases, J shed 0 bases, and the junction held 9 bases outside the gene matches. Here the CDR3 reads CASSVSGTGGLSSYNEQFF. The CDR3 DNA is TGTGCCAGCAGCGTGTCCGGGACAGGGGGCTTAAGCTCCTACAATGAGCAGTTCTTC.

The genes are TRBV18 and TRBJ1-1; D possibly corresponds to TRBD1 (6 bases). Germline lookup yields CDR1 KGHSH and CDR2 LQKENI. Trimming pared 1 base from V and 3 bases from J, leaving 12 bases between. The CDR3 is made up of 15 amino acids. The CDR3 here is CASSPLTGIDTEAFF. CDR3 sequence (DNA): TGTGCCAGCTCACCACTCACAGGGATAGACACTGAAGCTTTCTTT. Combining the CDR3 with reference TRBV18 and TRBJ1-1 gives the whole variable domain NAGVMQNPRHLVRRRGQEARLRCSPMKGHSHVYWYRQLPEEGLKFMVYLQKENIIDESGMPKERFSAEFPKEGPSILRIQQVVRGDSAAYFCASSPLTGIDTEAFFGQGTRLTVV.

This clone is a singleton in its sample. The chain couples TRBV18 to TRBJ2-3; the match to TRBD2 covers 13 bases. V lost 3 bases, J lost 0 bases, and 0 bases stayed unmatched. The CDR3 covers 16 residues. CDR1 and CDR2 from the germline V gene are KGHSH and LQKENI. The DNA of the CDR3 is TGTGCCAGCTCACCGACTAGCGGGAGGAGCACAGATACGCAGTATTTT. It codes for CASSPTSGRSTDTQYF.

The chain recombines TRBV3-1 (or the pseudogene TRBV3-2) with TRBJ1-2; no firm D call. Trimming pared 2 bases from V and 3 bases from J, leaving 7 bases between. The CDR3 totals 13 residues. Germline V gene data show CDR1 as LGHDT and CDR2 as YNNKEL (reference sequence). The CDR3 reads CASSQRDHYGYTF. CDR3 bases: TGTGCCAGCAGCCAACGGGATCACTATGGCTACACCTTC.

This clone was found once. The CDR3 nucleotides are TGTGCCAGCAGCTCCCGGGAGGGTGGAAGCTATGCGGGCTACACCTTC. This gives the protein CASSSREGGSYAGYTF. The chain combines TRBV7-9 with TRBJ1-2, with D unresolved. The CDR3 length is 16 residues. Trimming shortened V by 4 bases and J by 8 bases, and 23 bases separated the two germline ends. The germline V gene encodes CDR1 SEHNR and CDR2 FQNEAQ (reference sequence).